This passage covers 4 T cell receptor beta chains from one sample sequenced in a study of response to subunit inactivated influenza vaccine (dated by TCRdb to the late 2010s). Libraries came from RT-PCR. The sample was run on an Illumina HiSeq 2500. In TCRdb, the public reads were trimmed at Q25 with fastp and aligned with MiXCR, with productive beta chains retained. Identical CDR3 protein sequences are pooled into one entry, listed with their most common genes and DNA. Across this sample there are 500,000 to 600,000 distinct CDR3 sequences, with 14% seen only once. The ten largest clones represent approximately 12% of the sample. The material sequenced was PBMCs from blood, taken 12 days after vaccination. The receptors stem from a man aged 50-59 years who received an inactivated influenza vaccine. Donor details come from another sample of the same person, matched by shared clones.

This clonotype has just a few counts. The DNA for the CDR3 is TGTGCCACCAGCAGAGATCTCGGATCTGAGCAGTTCTTC. Encoded protein: CATSRDLGSEQFF. J is TRBJ2-1 and V is TRBV15; no clear D. V was shortened by 0 bases and J by 9 bases, with 9 bases between the two germline ends. The CDR3 runs to 13 residues. Germline CDR1 LNHNV, CDR2 YYDKDF (reference sequence).

This clonotype was detected a few times. The V call is TRBV7-2, the J call TRBJ2-1; D perhaps matches TRBD2 (5 bases). V lost 4 bases and J lost 10, with 23 bases in between. Germline lookup yields CDR1 SGHTA and CDR2 FQGNSA. The length of the CDR3 is 16 residues. This CDR3 reads CASSSLALGGLGEQFF. The CDR3 DNA reads TGTGCCAGCAGCTCGCTAGCCCTAGGCGGGCTCGGCGAGCAGTTCTTC.

The genes are TRBV7-2 and TRBJ2-3; 8 nucleotides agree with TRBD2. The trim removed 5 bases at V and 6 bases at J, leaving 7 bases unmatched. Germline lookup yields CDR1 SGHTA and CDR2 FQGNSA. The CDR3 is 14 residues long. In nucleotides, the CDR3 is TGTGCCAGCAGCCCCCGGGGGGGGTTGGATACGCAGTATTTT. As protein: CASSPRGGLDTQYF.

In this sample, this clonotype turned up a few times. The CDR3 nucleotides are TGTGCCAGCAGCCAAGGGACCTCGGGACCGGACGTTCCGGCCGGGGAGCTGTTTTTT. This codes for CASSQGTSGPDVPAGELFF. The chain recombines TRBV4-2 with TRBJ2-2; D possibly matches TRBD1 or TRBD2 (5 bases each). The CDR3 has 19 residues. Germline CDR1 LGHNA, CDR2 YNFKEQ. The V end lost 1 base, the J end lost 6 bases, and 24 bases lay between the germline ends.